These T cell receptor beta chains were read from a single sample in a study of shared clonotypes between healthy human individuals. Some clones are missing from TCRdb's copy, which holds only in-frame ones; the method was immunoSEQ multiplex PCR. The profile shows about 820,000 clones, almost 95% of them singletons. The sample comprised naive CD8+ T cells sorted from blood. These receptors all come from a man younger than 40 in good health. CDR3s include the opening cysteine and the closing phenylalanine or tryptophan. Fields, in order: J gene, V gene, CDR3 protein.

J gene: TRBJ2-1
V gene: TRBV7-9
CDR3 protein: CASSPGTGTAYNEQFF

J gene: TRBJ2-7
V gene: TRBV29-1
CDR3 protein: CSVVEGYEQYF

J gene: TRBJ2-3
V gene: TRBV13
CDR3 protein: CASSLDGTDTQYF

J gene: TRBJ2-7
V gene: TRBV28
CDR3 protein: CASRGLSYEQYF

J gene: TRBJ2-7
V gene: TRBV9
CDR3 protein: CASSVDSGYPYEQYF

J gene: TRBJ1-1
V gene: TRBV13
CDR3 protein: CASSWTSNTEAFF

J gene: TRBJ2-3
V gene: TRBV9
CDR3 protein: CASTHSGDGTDTQYF

J gene: TRBJ1-3
V gene: TRBV5-5
CDR3 protein: CASSLAEILNTIYF

J gene: TRBJ2-3
V gene: TRBV2
CDR3 protein: CASIPTSTDTQYF

J gene: TRBJ1-1
V gene: TRBV2
CDR3 protein: CASSDPNGVVNTEAFF

J gene: TRBJ2-1
V gene: TRBV19
CDR3 protein: CASSVRDSSSYNEQFF

J gene: TRBJ2-2
V gene: TRBV27
CDR3 protein: CASSLVGLAGPQEPGELFF

J gene: TRBJ2-1
V gene: TRBV5-4
CDR3 protein: CASRSGLSNNEQFF